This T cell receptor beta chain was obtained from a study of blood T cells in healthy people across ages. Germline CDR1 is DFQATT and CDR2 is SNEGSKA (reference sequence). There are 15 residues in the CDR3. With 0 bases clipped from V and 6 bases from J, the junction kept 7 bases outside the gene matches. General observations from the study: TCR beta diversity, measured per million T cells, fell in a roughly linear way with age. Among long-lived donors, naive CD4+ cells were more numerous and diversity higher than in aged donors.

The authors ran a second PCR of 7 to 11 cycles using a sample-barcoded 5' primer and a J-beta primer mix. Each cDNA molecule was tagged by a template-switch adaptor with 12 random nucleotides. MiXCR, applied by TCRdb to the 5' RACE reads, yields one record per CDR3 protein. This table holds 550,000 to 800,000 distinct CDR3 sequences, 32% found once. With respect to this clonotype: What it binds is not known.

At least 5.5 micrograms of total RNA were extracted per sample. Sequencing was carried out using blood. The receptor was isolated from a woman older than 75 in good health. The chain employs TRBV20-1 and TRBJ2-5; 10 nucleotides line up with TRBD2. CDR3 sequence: CSAREGTSDGQTQYF. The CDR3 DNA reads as TGCAGTGCTAGAGAAGGGACTAGCGACGGGCAGACCCAGTACTTC.